This entry is about one T cell receptor (beta chain). Its specificity is unknown. These data are taken from a study of identical twins. The CDR3 runs to 11 residues. The germline V gene has CDR1 MNHNY and CDR2 SVGAGI (reference sequence). Trimming removed 2 bases at V and 6 bases at J, with 5 bases between. In TCRdb, the 5' RACE reads were re-called with MiXCR into one record per CDR3 protein. Seen here are 350,000 to 600,000 distinct CDR3 sequences, about 14% observed once, and the top ten hold over 0.5%. Study-level points and caveats: Models underpredicted monozygotic twin sharing of out-of-frame TCR alpha. The study drew conclusions from cross-sectional statistical analysis, not from following the same donors. The presence of invariant MAIT and iNKT cells could partly confound analyses of zero-insertion sequences.

This sample was shared with a second study, whose subject was yellow fever vaccine responses in identical twins.

The chain employs TRBV6-6 and TRBJ2-7; D not certain. The sequencing input was CD4+ T cells sorted from blood. The source is a woman aged 18-29 years in good health. The CDR3 DNA is TGTGCCAGCAGTTACAGAAGCGAGCAGTACTTC. Amino acid sequence: CASSYRSEQYF.